These T cell receptor beta chains were read from a single sample in a study of blood T cell repertoires in COVID-19. Profiled with immunoSEQ multiplex PCR; TCRdb holds only in-frame clones, not every one. The sample includes roughly 250,000 clones, approximately 85% seen only once; the top ten take under 2.5%. The sample comprised PBMCs or T cells enriched from blood (not recorded which). The receptors derive from a woman in her forties or fifties who had recovered from COVID-19. Each CDR3 is given with its conserved first and last residue.

TRBV2,CASSTGLDLTDTQYF
TRBV5-1,CASSLAGTGLLSGANVLTF
TRBV27,CASSPGGLSYGYTF
TRBV28,CALQGQGQPQHF
TRBV20-1,CSASRDRVNNEQFF
TRBV5-5,CASSGGTAKLNQPQHF
TRBV28,CASTQTGIGTIYF
TRBV6-1,CASSEAGGTDTQYF
TRBV10-3,CAISEGLAGGLFLDNEQFF
TRBV19,CASSVDGVGLAGVNEQFF
TRBV4-2,CASSPFAGQFNQPQHF
TRBV19,CATTALHGTYNEQFF
TRBV12-2,CASRLVGQVEGTEAFF
TRBV3-1/TRBV3-2,CASSQEGDRGDGYTF
TRBV28,CASSLAEPNTEAFF
TRBV7-9,CASSFLRDTGELFF
TRBV28,CASTQWTSPPGELFF
TRBV7-9,CASSLGQGEDYGYTF
TRBV20-1,CSASYGGIEQEQFF
TRBV4-1,CASSRGLWMNEKLFF
TRBV19,CASTSLAENTGELFF
TRBV15,CATSTNRRSTEAFF
TRBV28,CASSLRVLAKNIQYF